The 24 T cell receptor beta chains below all came from one sample that was sequenced in a study of cytomegalovirus exposure and HLA in healthy donors. PCR amplification relied on 60 Vbeta primers (plus 13 Jbeta primers). The repertoire was sequenced with immunoSEQ multiplex PCR; TCRdb's copy has only in-frame clones and lacks some. The sample yields tens of thousands of clones, approximately 78% seen once. The sample was PBMCs. Source of these receptors: a man aged 40-55 years in good health and CMV-seronegative.

The chain has TRBV5-1 and TRBJ1-2; D uncertain. The germline CDR1 and CDR2 sequences are SGHRS and YFSETQ. Trimming pared 1 base from V and 2 bases from J, leaving 9 bases between. The CDR3 has 14 amino acids. The CDR3 is CASSLTAPNYGYTF. The DNA of the CDR3 is TGCGCCAGCAGCTTGACAGCACCGAACTATGGCTACACCTTC.

This rearrangement joins TRBV9 to TRBJ2-7, with TRBD1 as a possible D gene (6 bases). The V and J ends lost 0 bases and 7 bases respectively, with 8 bases between them. The CDR3 runs to 12 residues. Looked up from germline, CDR1 is SGDLS and CDR2 is YYNGEE. The CDR3 DNA reads as TGTGCCAGCAGCGTAGGAGGGGGAGAGCAGTACTTC. The encoded protein is CASSVGGGEQYF. Complete variable domain (other parts from reference TRBV9 and TRBJ2-7): DSGVTQTPKHLITATGQRVTLRCSPRSGDLSVYWYQQSLDQGLQFLIQYYNGEERAKGNILERFSAQQFPDLHSELNLSSLELGDSALYFCASSVGGGEQYFGPGTRLTVT.

This clone came up a few times. V is TRBV19 and J is TRBJ1-1; TRBD1 agrees at 7 bases. Germline V gene sequence: CDR1 LNHDA, CDR2 SQIVND (reference sequence). The CDR3 spans 19 residues. V lost 0 bases and J lost 0; bases outside the gene matches: 13. The CDR3 spells CASSIDRWTGGGMNTEAFF. For the CDR3, the DNA is TGTGCCAGTAGTATAGATCGATGGACAGGCGGGGGGATGAACACTGAAGCTTTCTTT.

The gene calls are TRBV18 and TRBJ2-3, with TRBD1 identical over 8 bases. V lost 6 bases and J lost 6; bases outside the gene matches: 8. Germline-derived CDR1 and CDR2 are KGHSH and LQKENI. CDR3 length equals 14 residues. The CDR3 nucleotides are TGTGCCAGCTCCCGGGGACAGGACGTGGATACGCAGTATTTT. Amino acid sequence: CASSRGQDVDTQYF.

This clone turned up a few times. The chain is built from TRBV7-3 and TRBJ1-1; no definite D call. The CDR3 consists of 13 residues. Germline CDR1 reads SGHTA; CDR2 reads FQGTGA. V dropped 3 bases and J dropped 1 base, with 6 bases sitting between them. The CDR3 sequence: CASSLSWNTEAFF. The CDR3 coding sequence is TGTGCCAGCAGCTTGAGCTGGAACACTGAAGCTTTCTTT.

The chain is built from TRBV7-9 and TRBJ1-1; D unclear. With 2 bases removed from V and 3 bases from J, the gap between germline ends came to 4 bases. Germline V gives CDR1 SEHNR, CDR2 FQNEAQ (reference sequence). The CDR3 covers 12 residues. The CDR3 DNA follows: TGTGCCAGCAGCTTACGGGACACTGAAGCTTTCTTT. Translated, it gives CASSLRDTEAFF.

In its sample, this clone was seen once. The chain recombines TRBV29-1 with TRBJ2-2, with a weak D call TRBD1 (6 bases). This CDR3 has 13 residues. The V gene's germline CDR1 is SQVTM and CDR2 ANQGSEA. The V end lost 7 bases, the J end lost 6 bases, and 15 bases lay between the germline ends. In nucleotides, the CDR3 is TGCAGCGGCCTACAGGGAAAGGCCGGGGAGCTGTTTTTT. Translated, it gives CSGLQGKAGELFF.

Concerning this clone: Other DNA sequences in this sample translate to the same CDR3. The chain recombines TRBV9 with TRBJ2-3; possibly TRBD1 for D (5 bases). This CDR3 is built from 14 residues. CDR1 and CDR2 (germline): SGDLS, YYNGEE. Deletions cut 0 bases from V and 3 bases from J, with 8 bases between. CDR3 in amino acids: CASSVGRVTDTQYF. The CDR3 nucleotides read TGTGCCAGCAGCGTAGGCAGGGTGACAGATACGCAGTATTTT.

This chain links TRBV25-1 with TRBJ1-3, with D unresolved. The germline V gene has CDR1 MGHDK and CDR2 SYGVNS. This CDR3 has 13 residues. V was trimmed by 3 bases and J by 2 bases, leaving 5 bases between them. CDR3 bases: TGTGCCAGCAGTGAGGGCCCTGGAAACACCATATATTTT. This encodes CASSEGPGNTIYF.

For the CDR3, the DNA is TGTGCCAGCAGCCCGGCCGGGACAAGACATTATGGCTACACCTTC. Translating it yields CASSPAGTRHYGYTF. The chain combines TRBV13 with TRBJ1-2; possible D gene TRBD1, 6 bases. The germline V and J ends were trimmed by 5 bases and 5 bases, with 18 bases remaining between them. CDR3 length equals 15 residues. Germline assignment: CDR1 PRHDT and CDR2 FYEKMQ (reference sequence).

This chain uses TRBV19 with TRBJ2-7; no clear D gene. Trimming shortened V by 3 bases and J by 0 bases, and 6 bases separated the two germline ends. The CDR3 is made up of 13 amino acids. Germline V lookup: CDR1 LNHDA, CDR2 SQIVND (reference sequence). CDR3 sequence reads: CASSMTHSYEQYF. As DNA, the CDR3 is TGTGCCAGTAGTATGACACACTCCTACGAGCAGTACTTC.

V is TRBV7-9 and J is TRBJ2-1, with D possibly matching TRBD2 (6 bases). Germline V gene lookup returns CDR1 SEHNR and CDR2 FQNEAQ (reference sequence). The germline V and J ends were trimmed by 5 bases and 10 bases, with 21 bases remaining between them. The CDR3 length is 15 residues. Here the CDR3 reads CASSPNLAVYGEQFF. CDR3 in DNA: TGTGCCAGCAGCCCAAATTTAGCGGTCTACGGGGAGCAGTTCTTC.

This chain connects TRBV9 to TRBJ2-7; TRBD1 matches at 10 bases. Germline CDR1 SGDLS, CDR2 YYNGEE. The CDR3 runs to 13 residues. V lost 4 bases and J lost 6; bases outside the gene matches: 4. The DNA of the CDR3 is TGTGCCAGCAGCAAATGGACAGGGGGCGAGCAGTACTTC. It is translated as CASSKWTGGEQYF.

The DNA of the CDR3 is TGTGCCAGCAGCTTGGGACAGGGGCTGATGAACACTGAAGCTTTCTTT. It yields the protein CASSLGQGLMNTEAFF. The rearrangement uses TRBV7-6 and TRBJ1-1; 10 bases map to TRBD1. From germline, CDR1 is SGHVS and CDR2 FNYEAQ. The V and J ends lost 3 bases and 0 bases, in that order; junction bases with no gene match: 4. The CDR3 length is 16 residues. Using reference TRBV7-6 and TRBJ1-1 for the parts outside the CDR3, the full variable domain is GAGVSQSPRYKVTKRGQDVALRCDPISGHVSLYWYRQALGQGPEFLTYFNYEAQQDKSGLPNDRFSAERPEGSISTLTIQRTEQRDSAMYRCASSLGQGLMNTEAFFGQGTRLTVV.

The sample holds a few counts of this clone. The chain recombines TRBV6-5 with TRBJ1-5; 7 bases are shared with TRBD1. Germline V lookup: CDR1 MNHEY, CDR2 SVGAGI. V shed 2 bases and J 4 bases; nucleotides not matched to a gene: 2. The CDR3 spans 14 residues. CDR3 protein: CASSYDRENQPQHF. The CDR3 nucleotides are TGTGCCAGCAGTTACGACAGGGAGAATCAGCCCCAGCATTTT.

The chain is built from TRBV28 and TRBJ2-3; D not resolved. Germline V gives CDR1 MDHEN, CDR2 SYDVKM. V dropped 4 bases and J dropped 6 bases, with 17 bases sitting between them. This CDR3 is 15 amino acids long. CDR3 amino acids: CASSSLGKDTDTQYF. Written as DNA, the CDR3 is TGTGCCAGCAGTTCCTTGGGCAAAGACACCGATACGCAGTATTTT.

J is TRBJ2-7 and V is TRBV5-1; TRBD1 matches at 8 bases. The CDR3 is 13 residues long. V gave up 5 bases and J gave up 2 bases; unmatched junction bases: 3. From germline, CDR1 is SGHRS and CDR2 YFSETQ. The CDR3 sequence is CASSIQGAYEQYF. The CDR3 region has the DNA TGCGCCAGCAGTATACAGGGGGCCTACGAGCAGTACTTC. The variable domain in full, with the rest retrieved from reference TRBV5-1 and TRBJ2-7, is KAGVTQTPRYLIKTRGQQVTLSCSPISGHRSVSWYQQTPGQGLQFLFEYFSETQRNKGNFPGRFSGRQFSNSRSEMNVSTLELGDSALYLCASSIQGAYEQYFGPGTRLTVT.

This chain connects TRBV2 to TRBJ2-1, with a possible D match to TRBD1 (5 bases). The germline V gene has CDR1 SNHLY and CDR2 FYNNEI. The CDR3 runs to 14 residues. Trimming took 1 base from V and 8 from J, leaving 12 bases between them. As DNA, the CDR3 is TGTGCCAGCAGTGAAGGCCCAGGGCGGTATGAGCAGTTCTTC. This sequence encodes CASSEGPGRYEQFF. Full variable domain (remainder filled in from reference TRBV2 and TRBJ2-1): EPEVTQTPSHQVTQMGQEVILRCVPISNHLYFYWYRQILGQKVEFLVSFYNNEISEKSEIFDDQFSVERPDGSNFTLKIRSTKLEDSAMYFCASSEGPGRYEQFFGPGTRLTVL.

The chain recombines TRBV28 with TRBJ2-3; TRBD2 agrees at 9 bases. CDR1 is MDHEN, CDR2 SYDVKM, per germline. V shed 7 bases and J 1 base; nucleotides not matched to a gene: 6. The CDR3 length is 15 residues. CDR3 DNA sequence: TGTGCCAGCATTCTTAGCGGGAGCGGCACAGATACGCAGTATTTT. Amino acid sequence: CASILSGSGTDTQYF.

This clone is a singleton in its sample. The chain joins TRBV6-4 to TRBJ2-1; 11 bases agree with TRBD2. Trimming took 0 bases from V and 8 from J; bases not matched to a gene: 3. This CDR3 has 15 residues. Germline CDR1 reads MRHNA; CDR2 reads SNTAGT. CDR3 region: CASSDSSGGADEQFF. CDR3 DNA: TGTGCCAGCAGTGACTCTAGCGGGGGGGCGGATGAGCAGTTCTTC.

The chain is built from TRBV5-4 and TRBJ2-3; 7 bases map to TRBD1. This CDR3 has 16 amino acids. In germline, CDR1 is SGHNT, CDR2 YYREEE (reference sequence). V lost 5 bases to trimming and J lost 1 base; unmatched junction nucleotides: 10. The CDR3 sequence is CASRPSGTVRTDTQYF. The DNA for the CDR3 is TGTGCCAGCAGGCCCTCCGGGACAGTTCGCACAGATACGCAGTATTTT.

This chain links TRBV18 with TRBJ2-5; maybe TRBD1 (6 bases). The J call may be wrong; the DNA end is better matched by TRBJ2-7. The germline V gene encodes CDR1 KGHSH and CDR2 LQKENI. The CDR3 has 15 amino acids. As DNA, the CDR3 is TGTGCCAGCTCACTAAGGCAGGGGTATGTCTACGAGCAGTACTTC. It encodes CASSLRQGYVYEQYF.

The rearrangement links TRBV9 to TRBJ2-5; 7 bases map to TRBD2. Germline V gene lookup returns CDR1 SGDLS and CDR2 YYNGEE. The CDR3 consists of 16 residues. The J segment lost 0 bases and the V segment lost 4 bases, leaving 9 bases of the junction unmatched. The CDR3 region has the DNA TGTGCCAGCAGCCCCACGGGGGGAAAAAACCAAGAGACCCAGTACTTC. Translating gives CASSPTGGKNQETQYF. Variable domain in full (rest from reference TRBV9 and TRBJ2-5): DSGVTQTPKHLITATGQRVTLRCSPRSGDLSVYWYQQSLDQGLQFLIQYYNGEERAKGNILERFSAQQFPDLHSELNLSSLELGDSALYFCASSPTGGKNQETQYFGPGTRLLVL.

The chain combines TRBV19 with TRBJ2-5; 13 positions match TRBD2. Germline CDR1 and CDR2: LNHDA and SQIVND (reference sequence). The junction had 10 bases not matched to a gene; V was cut back by 4 bases and J by 5 bases. There are 17 residues in the CDR3. The CDR3 loop reads CASSKTSGRFFRETQYF. CDR3 DNA: TGTGCCAGTAGTAAGACTAGCGGGAGGTTTTTTAGGGAGACCCAGTACTTC.